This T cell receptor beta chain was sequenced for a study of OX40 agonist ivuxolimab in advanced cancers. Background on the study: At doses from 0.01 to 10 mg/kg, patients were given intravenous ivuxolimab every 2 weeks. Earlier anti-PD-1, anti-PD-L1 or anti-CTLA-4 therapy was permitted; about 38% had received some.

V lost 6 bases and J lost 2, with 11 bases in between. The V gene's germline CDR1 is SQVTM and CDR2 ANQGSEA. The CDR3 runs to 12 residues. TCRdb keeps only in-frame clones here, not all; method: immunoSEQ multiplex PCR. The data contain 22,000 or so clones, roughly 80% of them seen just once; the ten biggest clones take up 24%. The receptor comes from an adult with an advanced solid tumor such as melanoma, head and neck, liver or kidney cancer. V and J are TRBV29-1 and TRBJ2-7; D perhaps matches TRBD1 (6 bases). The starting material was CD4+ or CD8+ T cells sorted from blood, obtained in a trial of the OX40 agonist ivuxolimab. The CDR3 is CSVEGETYEQYF. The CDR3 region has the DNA TGCAGCGTCGAGGGGGAAACCTACGAGCAGTACTTC.